This passage covers 20 T cell receptor beta chains from one sample sequenced in a study of blood T cell repertoires in COVID-19. Using immunoSEQ multiplex PCR, the repertoire was profiled, and TCRdb retains in-frame clones only, with some absent. Among about 160,000 clones listed, about 80% were seen once. The source material was PBMCs or T cells enriched from blood (not recorded which). The source of these receptors is a woman aged 60-75 years who had recovered from COVID-19.

The rearrangement joins TRBV6-5 to TRBJ1-2; D is unclear. V was shortened by 7 bases and J by 10 bases, with 13 bases between the two germline ends. This CDR3 has 11 amino acids. Germline V lookup: CDR1 MNHEY, CDR2 SVGAGI. The DNA for the CDR3 is TGTGCCAGCACAGCGGTTTTTACCTACACCTTC. Translating it yields CASTAVFTYTF.

The gene calls are TRBV27 and TRBJ1-1; D not resolved. Germline V CDR1 and CDR2: MNHEY, SMNVEV (reference sequence). The ends were cut back, 5 bases at V and 1 base at J, with 11 bases in the middle. The CDR3 totals 14 residues. CDR3 protein: CASSIGARNTEAFF. The CDR3 DNA is TGTGCCAGCAGTATTGGAGCCAGGAACACTGAAGCTTTCTTT.

The rearrangement uses TRBV5-1 and TRBJ1-1; D call uncertain. CDR1 is SGHRS and CDR2 is YFSETQ in the germline V gene. The CDR3 extends over 14 amino acids. Trimming removed 4 bases from V and 4 bases from J, with 14 bases in between. The CDR3 here is CASSPSWRGTEAFF. In DNA form, the CDR3 reads TGCGCCAGCAGCCCCTCGTGGCGGGGCACTGAAGCTTTCTTT.

This chain links TRBV2 with TRBJ1-5; no clear D gene. The V gene lost 7 bases and the J gene lost 4 bases, with 8 bases spanning the gap. The CDR3 length is 12 residues. The germline V gene encodes CDR1 SNHLY and CDR2 FYNNEI. CDR3 region: CASTMLNQPQHF. CDR3 bases: TGTGCCAGCACTATGTTAAATCAGCCCCAGCATTTT.

The CDR3 region has the DNA TGCGCCAGCAGCCAAGTTACGGCGGAACCCTACGAGCAGTACTTC. It yields the protein CASSQVTAEPYEQYF. The chain uses TRBV4-1 and TRBJ2-7; no clear D. CDR3 length: 15 residues. V lost 1 base, J lost 2 bases, and 12 bases lay in between. CDR1 and CDR2 (germline): MGHRA, YSYEKL.

The chain has TRBV19 and TRBJ2-6; D possibly corresponds to TRBD1 (6 bases). V gave up 4 bases and J gave up 0 bases, with 13 bases separating them. Germline CDR1 reads LNHDA; CDR2 reads SQIVND (reference sequence). This CDR3 has 17 amino acids. CDR3 protein: CASSTNRENSGANVLTF. The CDR3 DNA sequence: TGTGCCAGTAGTACTAACAGGGAAAACTCTGGGGCCAACGTCCTGACTTTC.

The chain combines TRBV10-3 with TRBJ1-2; D might be TRBD1 (5 bases). This CDR3 has 15 amino acids. V was pared by 0 bases and J by 4 bases, with 12 bases between. Germline V CDR1 and CDR2: ENHRY, SYGVKD. CDR3 sequence (DNA): TGTGCCATCAGTGAGTCTGGAGGGGACGGCTATGGCTACACCTTC. Amino acids: CAISESGGDGYGYTF.

This clone was seen a single time. This chain links TRBV2 with TRBJ1-5, with 7 bases matching TRBD1. The CDR3 consists of 16 residues. V shed 9 bases and J 2 bases; nucleotides not matched to a gene: 13. CDR1 is SNHLY, CDR2 FYNNEI, per germline. CDR3 nucleotide sequence: TGTGCCAGTATTCCTAACAGGACAGGAGGCAATCAGCCCCAGCATTTT. Translation gives CASIPNRTGGNQPQHF.

The V gene is TRBV11-2, the J gene TRBJ1-3, with D possibly being TRBD1 (6 bases). Trimming stripped 3 bases from V and 7 bases from J, with 13 bases between. Germline CDR1 and CDR2: SGHAT and FQNNGV. This CDR3 is built from 14 residues. CDR3 loop: CASSFTGLGNTIYF. Here the CDR3 DNA reads TGTGCCAGCAGCTTTACAGGGCTTGGGAACACCATATATTTT.

The rearrangement links TRBV5-1 to TRBJ1-1; D is unresolved. Trimming removed 1 base at V and 0 bases at J, with 4 bases between. The CDR3 runs to 13 residues. Germline loops: CDR1 SGHRS, CDR2 YFSETQ. The CDR3 DNA reads as TGCGCCAGCAGCTTGATCGTGAACACTGAAGCTTTCTTT. It translates to CASSLIVNTEAFF. Full variable domain (remainder filled in from reference TRBV5-1 and TRBJ1-1): KAGVTQTPRYLIKTRGQQVTLSCSPISGHRSVSWYQQTPGQGLQFLFEYFSETQRNKGNFPGRFSGRQFSNSRSEMNVSTLELGDSALYLCASSLIVNTEAFFGQGTRLTVV.

On this clone: The limits of the CDR3 on the DNA are not certain, so only TCRdb's listed CDR3 is given. The rearrangement joins TRBV7-2 to TRBJ1-4; the D call of TRBD1 is as the table states it, not checked on the DNA. The CDR3 is 18 residues long, ends included. CDR1 is SGHTA and CDR2 is FQGNSA in the germline V gene. The CDR3 spells CASSLGFLAGAFNEKLFF.

V is TRBV18 and J is TRBJ1-2, with 8 bases lining up with TRBD1. The CDR3 consists of 15 residues. Trimming removed 4 bases from V and 5 bases from J; junction bases left unmatched: 9. The germline V gene has CDR1 KGHSH and CDR2 LQKENI. The CDR3 nucleotides are TGTGCCAGCTCACACCCAGGACAGGGCTGGTATGGCTACACCTTC. Translated, it gives CASSHPGQGWYGYTF.

This clone has only a few counts. V is TRBV7-2 and J is TRBJ1-5; no firm D call. The CDR3 loop spans 14 amino acids. Germline V CDR1 and CDR2: SGHTA, FQGNSA. V was cut by 1 base and J by 2 bases, with 6 bases left in between. The CDR3 region has the DNA TGTGCCAGCAGCTTAGGGCCTGGCAATCAGCCCCAGCATTTT. This translates into CASSLGPGNQPQHF.

The chain is built from TRBV5-1 and TRBJ2-3; TRBD2 agrees at 9 bases. CDR1 is SGHRS, CDR2 YFSETQ, per germline. The CDR3 length is 15 residues. J gave up 7 bases and V 0 bases, and 6 bases lay outside the gene matches. CDR3 residues: CASSLARGGSHTQYF. CDR3 in DNA: TGCGCCAGCAGCTTGGCGCGGGGGGGCTCCCATACGCAGTATTTT.

The genes are TRBV5-8 and TRBJ1-1; D may be TRBD1 (6 bases). Germline V CDR1 and CDR2: SGHTS, YDEGEE. The length of the CDR3 is 14 residues. The germline V and J ends were trimmed by 2 bases and 4 bases, with 12 bases remaining between them. The DNA for the CDR3 is TGTGCCAGCAGCTTAGAGACAGGTCGCACTGAAGCTTTCTTT. Translation: CASSLETGRTEAFF.

The gene calls are TRBV29-1 and TRBJ1-2; 8 nucleotides agree with TRBD1. The CDR3 consists of 14 residues. The germline CDR1 and CDR2 sequences are SQVTM and ANQGSEA. V shed 5 bases and J 4 bases; nucleotides not matched to a gene: 9. The CDR3 DNA is TGCAGCGTTTCCTTACAGGGGGATCGCTATGGCTACACCTTC. Encoded protein: CSVSLQGDRYGYTF.

The chain has TRBV3-1 (or the pseudogene TRBV3-2) and TRBJ1-1; 10 bases match TRBD1. Germline CDR1 is LGHDT and CDR2 is YNNKEL (reference sequence). After removal of 4 bases from V and 0 bases from J, the junction contained 11 bases not matched to a gene. This CDR3 has 18 residues. The CDR3 loop reads CASSRPPQGQGLNTEAFF. The DNA of the CDR3 is TGTGCCAGCAGCCGGCCCCCCCAGGGACAGGGGTTGAACACTGAAGCTTTCTTT.

The CDR3, as DNA: TGTGCCAGCAGGGAGGTAGCGGGGCCCACAGATACGCAGTATTTT. The encoded protein is CASREVAGPTDTQYF. The chain combines TRBV7-2 with TRBJ2-3, with TRBD2 matching over 8 bases. The CDR3 is made up of 15 amino acids. J was trimmed by 2 bases and V by 6 bases; bases with no gene match: 7. Germline loops: CDR1 SGHTA, CDR2 FQGNSA.

V gene TRBV6-5 combines with J gene TRBJ1-2, with a tentative D call TRBD1 (6 bases). The length of the CDR3 is 15 residues. V was clipped by 3 bases and J by 3 bases, with 14 bases between them. Germline lookup yields CDR1 MNHEY and CDR2 SVGAGI. CDR3 protein: CASSYGGEVHYGYTF. The CDR3 nucleotides are TGTGCCAGCAGTTATGGGGGCGAGGTCCACTATGGCTACACCTTC.

The gene calls are TRBV5-5 and TRBJ1-1; possibly TRBD1 for D (5 bases). The CDR3 length is 16 residues. Deletions cut 4 bases from V and 4 bases from J, with 20 bases between. CDR1 and CDR2 from the germline V gene are SGHKS and YYEKEE (reference sequence). The CDR3 here is CASSLRDSNWATEAFF. In DNA, the CDR3 is TGTGCCAGCAGCCTACGGGACTCCAATTGGGCCACTGAAGCTTTCTTT.